This TCR beta chain originates from a study of PD-1 blockade in classical Hodgkin lymphoma (dated by TCRdb to the early 2020s). Broadly, across the study: Nivolumab dosing was 3 mg/kg intravenously every 2 weeks, continuing until either disease progression or unacceptable toxicity. The study used CyTOF and TCR beta sequencing to define a peripheral blood immune signature of response to PD-1 blockade in classical Hodgkin lymphoma.

The CDR3 numbers 14 residues from cysteine through phenylalanine. Only CDR3 DNA is held: 42 bases, read in frame from base 1. Trimming takes 3 bases off V and 3 bases off J; junction bases not matched to a gene: 2. Sequences KGHSH (CDR1) and LQKENI (CDR2) are obtained from the germline V gene. The Qiagen DNeasy kit was used to extract genomic DNA both from unsorted PBMCs and from the negatively selected CD4+ and CD8+ fractions. TCR beta CDR3 regions were amplified by immunoSEQ multiplex PCR using primers annealing to V and J segments. A synthetic immune receptor repertoire was used to minimize amplification bias, and remaining bias was computationally removed after sequencing. Under the source paper's analysis protocol: Repertoire diversity was quantified as the Shannon entropy index using custom Python scripts. Unsorted, CD4+ and CD8+ repertoires were analyzed separately, except in combined analyses where CD4+ and CD8+ sequences were merged in silico. A clone was considered expanded if an increase in frequency of at least 2-fold after treatment relative to C1D1 was found, and a pseudocount of 0.5 was applied to clones undetected at baseline. Singleton clones were defined as clones with 0 or 1 copy at C1D1, and non-singleton clones were defined as clones with 2 or more copies. Clones expanded in unsorted samples were assigned a CD4+, CD8+ or unknown annotation through matching of protein sequences in sorted samples from the same patient. Diversity changes from C1D1 to C4D1 were tested in paired samples using Wilcoxon tests. Held by TCRdb, this immuneACCESS table contains in-frame sequences only and omits some clones. Under half of the omission traces to an unresolved V gene where checked; the cause of the rest is unknown. That table supplies the V and J calls and clone size; D and trimming were determined from the DNA. This sample lists tens of thousands of clones; roughly 78% were detected once. Together, the top ten hold about 9.4% of the sample.

Comment on this clone: Its binding antigen is unknown. Per-base quality was not reported, and no clone a single base away is much larger than it.

The sample's time point label, in plain terms: cycle 4 day 1 (C4D1), after more than five weeks of nivolumab. All trial patients had relapsed after autologous stem cell transplantation, with cohorts A, B and C differing in prior brentuximab vedotin exposure. The trial cohort comprised 56 patients with relapsed/refractory classical Hodgkin lymphoma whose best overall responses were complete response, partial response or progressive disease. Trial patients were treated with single-agent nivolumab in the multi-cohort phase II CheckMate 205 trial. An independent review committee assessed best overall response by applying the 2007 International Working Group response criteria. Trial PBMCs were obtained immediately prior to nivolumab initiation (C1D1) and on therapy at cycle 2 day 1 and cycle 4 day 1. Peripheral blood was collected in 8 mL Vacutainer Cell Preparation Tubes, from which PBMCs were isolated by centrifugation and then cryopreserved.

What the research found in general, with its limitations: By C4D1, a significant rise was seen in CD4+ TCR diversity but not in CD8+ TCR diversity (p=0.0027 vs p=0.16), and the rise was most apparent among complete responders (p=0.02). Trial patients with a complete response had baseline diversity similar to that of newly diagnosed patients, while partial responders and progressors had significantly lower diversity. Only a single clinical trial cohort was studied, and what caused the repertoire differences, possibly disease activity or prior therapy, remained undefined. Patients starting nivolumab less than 1 year after ASCT had lower diversity and were excluded from later analyses to avoid confounding by immune reconstitution. Newly diagnosed patients were reported to have lower baseline TCR diversity than healthy donors, and relapsed/refractory patients were reported to have lower baseline TCR diversity still.

This chain is built from TRBV18 and TRBJ2-7, with 10 bases aligning to TRBD1. The specimen comprised peripheral blood mononuclear cells (PBMCs), sampled before the fourth cycle of nivolumab. The sequence was collected from a human donor with classical Hodgkin lymphoma. The nucleotide sequence is TGTGCCAGCTCACCTGGGACAGGGGACTACGAGCAGTACTTC. Its coded protein is CASSPGTGDYEQYF.